Following are 17 T cell receptor beta chains from one sample sequenced in a study of T-cell memory formation after mild COVID-19. TCRdb ran MiXCR on the 5' RACE reads and lists one entry per CDR3 protein. This sample has 200,000 to 250,000 distinct CDR3 sequences, with over 9.5% found just once. The sample consisted of PBMCs or a T cell subset sorted from them (not recorded which). The receptor set was obtained from a man aged 18 to 29 who had mild COVID-19 (a few samples of this study predate the infection). Cell type and time point are not known.

The chain uses TRBV6-5 and TRBJ2-5; D perhaps matches TRBD1 (6 bases). Between the trimmed V and J ends, which lost 2 bases and 5 bases, there was a span of 15 bases. CDR1 and CDR2 from the germline V gene are MNHEY and SVGAGI. This CDR3 spans 15 amino acids. The CDR3 DNA follows: TGTGCCAGCAGTTACCTTGAGGGGGTGGTGGAGACCCAGTACTTC. It is translated as CASSYLEGVVETQYF.

This clonotype came up a few times. The chain recombines TRBV12-3 or TRBV12-4 with TRBJ1-3; D ambiguous. The CDR3 length is 15 residues. Trimming took off 5 bases at V and 0 bases at J, with 11 bases between the two ends. The CDR3 here is CASSQDAISGNTIYF. CDR3 nucleotide sequence: TGTGCCAGCAGTCAGGACGCTATCTCTGGAAACACCATATATTTT.

This clonotype turned up a few times. The chain links TRBV4-3 to TRBJ2-1; D is possibly TRBD1 (6 bases). Looked up from germline, CDR1 is LGHNA and CDR2 is YSLEER. This CDR3 contains 15 residues. V was trimmed by 0 bases and J by 13 bases, leaving 19 bases between them. The chain's CDR3 is CASSQEFGRGRFQFF. The CDR3 DNA sequence: TGCGCCAGCAGCCAAGAATTCGGCAGGGGTCGGTTCCAGTTCTTC.

This chain connects TRBV20-1 to TRBJ1-2; 9 nucleotides line up with TRBD1. The CDR3 covers 13 residues. Germline loops: CDR1 DFQATT, CDR2 SNEGSKA (reference sequence). V lost 4 bases, J lost 7 bases, and 7 bases stayed unmatched. The CDR3 coding sequence is TGCAGTGCTACTGTCCGGGACAGGGTTGGCTACACCTTC. It encodes CSATVRDRVGYTF.

This clonotype has at least ten counts. The rearrangement uses TRBV20-1 and TRBJ2-7; D is possibly TRBD1 (6 bases). From germline, CDR1 is DFQATT and CDR2 SNEGSKA (reference sequence). The CDR3 runs to 12 residues. The V gene lost 3 bases and the J gene lost 4 bases, with 10 bases spanning the gap. The CDR3: CSARQGQYEQYF. Here the CDR3 DNA reads TGCAGTGCTAGGCAGGGACAATACGAGCAGTACTTC.

This clonotype was found a few times. The rearrangement uses TRBV7-9 and TRBJ1-6, with no clear D. V lost 5 bases, J lost 0 bases, and 8 bases lay in between. The CDR3 is 15 residues long. CDR1 SEHNR and CDR2 FQNEAQ come from the germline V gene (reference sequence). CDR3 DNA: TGTGCCAGCAGCCGTAATGTCTCCTATAATTCACCCCTCCACTTT. Its translation: CASSRNVSYNSPLHF. The entire variable domain, with the rest obtained from reference TRBV7-9 and TRBJ1-6, is as follows: DTGVSQNPRHKITKRGQNVTFRCDPISEHNRLYWYRQTLGQGPEFLTYFQNEAQLEKSRLLSDRFSAERPKGSFSTLEIQRTEQGDSAMYLCASSRNVSYNSPLHFGNGTRLTVT.

Only a few counts were recorded for this clonotype. The chain carries TRBV6-2 or TRBV6-3 and TRBJ2-7, with D perhaps TRBD2 (7 bases). Germline V lookup: CDR1 MNHEY, CDR2 SVGEGT. CDR3 length: 14 residues. The germline V and J ends were trimmed by 2 bases and 3 bases, with 11 bases remaining between them. CDR3 loop: CASSYEGGSYEQYF. The CDR3 bases are TGTGCCAGCAGTTACGAGGGGGGGAGCTACGAGCAGTACTTC.

J is TRBJ1-1 and V is TRBV5-1; 8 nucleotides match TRBD1. Germline CDR1 and CDR2: SGHRS and YFSETQ. Unmatched junction bases numbered 5, after V lost 0 bases and J lost 7 bases. CDR3 length: 14 amino acids. CDR3 loop: CASSLGPGGDEAFF. As DNA, the CDR3 is TGCGCCAGCAGCTTGGGTCCAGGGGGCGATGAAGCTTTCTTT.

A few counts support this clonotype. CDR3 amino acids: CASGREVVSQYF. The CDR3 DNA sequence: TGTGCCAGCGGCCGTGAGGTGGTGTCCCAGTACTTC. V usage is TRBV27 and J usage is TRBJ2-5, with D uncertain. V was clipped by 8 bases and J by 9 bases, with 16 bases between them. The germline V gene encodes CDR1 MNHEY and CDR2 SMNVEV (reference sequence). The CDR3 consists of 12 residues.

This clonotype was observed a few times. The V gene is TRBV11-1, the J gene TRBJ1-2; D is perhaps TRBD1 (5 bases). The CDR3 extends over 13 amino acids. V lost 4 bases to trimming and J lost 5 bases, with 11 bases between them. Germline V gene lookup returns CDR1 SGHAT and CDR2 FQDESV (reference sequence). CDR3 sequence (DNA): TGTGCCAGCAGCTCCCGGGACGTTTATGGCTACACCTTC. Its protein product is CASSSRDVYGYTF.

This clonotype was picked up one time. The DNA for the CDR3 is TGTGCCAGCAGCCCGGACCTCGCGAACACCGGGGAGCTGTTTTTT. Translated: CASSPDLANTGELFF. The gene calls are TRBV7-7 and TRBJ2-2; D is unresolved. Germline loops: CDR1 SSHAT, CDR2 FNYEAQ (reference sequence). Trimming removed 5 bases at V and 0 bases at J, with 10 bases between. The CDR3 consists of 15 residues.

This clonotype was seen a few times. The genes are TRBV12-3 or TRBV12-4 and TRBJ2-2, with D perhaps matching TRBD1 (6 bases). Trimming left V 4 bases short and J 5 bases short, with 11 bases between. The CDR3 runs to 14 residues. CDR3 coding DNA: TGTGCCAGCAGTTCTTACAGGGATACCGGGGAGCTGTTTTTT. This translates into CASSSYRDTGELFF.

In its sample, this clonotype was seen a few times. The chain uses TRBV20-1 and TRBJ2-2; the match to TRBD2 covers 8 bases. Germline assignment: CDR1 DFQATT and CDR2 SNEGSKA (reference sequence). The CDR3 length is 14 residues. Germline trimming cut 3 bases from V and 5 bases from J; bases unmatched to any gene: 5. This chain's CDR3 is CSARSLAGTGELFF. CDR3 nucleotide sequence: TGCAGTGCTAGGAGTCTAGCGGGTACCGGGGAGCTGTTTTTT.

This clonotype was seen only a few times. V gene TRBV3-1 combines with J gene TRBJ1-2, with 7 bases identical to TRBD1. CDR1 LGHDT and CDR2 YNNKEL come from the germline V gene (reference sequence). The CDR3 runs 15 residues. V lost 5 bases to trimming and J lost 2 bases; unmatched junction nucleotides: 8. In DNA, the CDR3 is TGTGCCAGCAGCAACAGACAGGGACTAAACTATGGCTACACCTTC. Protein product: CASSNRQGLNYGYTF.

This clonotype appeared many times. CDR3 nucleotide sequence: TGTGCCAGCAGCCTCGGAGGGTGGCAAGAGACCCAGTACTTC. Its protein is CASSLGGWQETQYF. The chain is built from TRBV7-3 and TRBJ2-5; TRBD2 is a possible D gene (6 bases). Germline V gives CDR1 SGHTA, CDR2 FQGTGA. CDR3 length: 14 amino acids. Trimming stripped 5 bases from V and 2 bases from J, with 12 bases between. The variable domain in full, completed from reference TRBV7-3 and TRBJ2-5, reads GAGVSQTPSNKVTEKGKYVELRCDPISGHTALYWYRQSLGQGPEFLIYFQGTGAADDSGLPNDRFFAVRPEGSVSTLKIQRTERGDSAVYLCASSLGGWQETQYFGPGTRLLVL.

This clonotype was picked up many times. The J gene is TRBJ2-5, the V gene TRBV11-2, with 9 bases identical to TRBD2. V was pared by 4 bases and J by 4 bases, with 16 bases of the junction left unmatched. This CDR3 has 18 amino acids. CDR1 is SGHAT, CDR2 FQNNGV, per germline. CDR3 sequence reads: CASSSTTRGGGQGETQYF. The CDR3 region has the DNA TGTGCCAGCAGCTCGACGACCCGCGGGGGGGGCCAGGGAGAGACCCAGTACTTC.

This clonotype was seen a handful of times. This chain uses TRBV2 with TRBJ1-4, with D tentatively TRBD1 (5 bases). Germline values: CDR1 SNHLY, CDR2 FYNNEI. This CDR3 has 14 residues. The germline V and J ends were trimmed by 0 bases and 12 bases, with 14 bases remaining between them. CDR3 in DNA: TGTGCCAGCAGTGAAGCTAACGGCTTAGGGGAACTGTTTTTT. Translating it yields CASSEANGLGELFF.